A single sample is the source of the 27 T cell receptor beta chains below, sequenced in a study of T-cell memory formation after mild COVID-19. One entry per CDR3 protein, called by TCRdb with MiXCR from the 5' RACE reads. The sample lists hundreds of thousands of distinct CDR3 sequences; about 15% were seen once. The sequencing sample was made of PBMCs or a T cell subset sorted from them (not recorded which). Receptors were obtained from a man younger than 35 who had mild COVID-19 (a few samples of this study predate the infection). Cell type and time point are not known.

This clonotype was seen more than once but under ten times. CDR3 loop: CATRGDSGSSPLHF. Written as DNA, the CDR3 is TGTGCCACCAGGGGGGACTCAGGTAGTTCACCCCTCCACTTT. The chain combines TRBV10-3 with TRBJ1-6; 7 bases fit TRBD1. CDR3 length equals 14 residues. CDR1 and CDR2 (germline): ENHRY, SYGVKD. V lost 10 bases, J lost 9 bases, and 12 bases stayed unmatched.

Many counts were recorded for this clonotype. The chain has TRBV5-1 and TRBJ1-5; no firm D call. In germline, CDR1 is SGHRS, CDR2 YFSETQ. The length of the CDR3 is 16 residues. V gave up 0 bases and J gave up 8 bases, with 18 bases separating them. In DNA form, the CDR3 reads TGCGCCAGCAGCTTGGGGGCCGGCAGCGCCCTGGAGCCCCAGCATTTT. Translated: CASSLGAGSALEPQHF.

This chain links TRBV18 with TRBJ1-2; unclear D gene. The CDR3 is 14 amino acids. V was cut by 4 bases and J by 1 base, with 10 bases left in between. Germline CDR1 is KGHSH and CDR2 is LQKENI. CDR3 in amino acids: CASSQRHVNYGYTF. In DNA form, the CDR3 reads TGTGCCAGCTCACAACGACATGTTAACTATGGCTACACCTTC.

The V gene is TRBV7-2, the J gene TRBJ2-5; tentative D call: TRBD2 (6 bases). Germline V gives CDR1 SGHTA, CDR2 FQGNSA. Trimming shortened V by 5 bases and J by 5 bases, and 24 bases separated the two germline ends. The CDR3 extends over 17 amino acids. CDR3 nucleotide sequence: TGTGCCAGCAGCCCAAGTGGCCCCCTCGCGGGGCTGGAGACCCAGTACTTC. Amino acid sequence: CASSPSGPLAGLETQYF.

The chain combines TRBV3-1 with TRBJ2-1; D possibly uses TRBD1 or TRBD2 (5 bases each). Trimming cost V 4 bases and J 10 bases, with 17 bases left between them. CDR3 length: 14 amino acids. Germline lookup yields CDR1 LGHDT and CDR2 YNNKEL (reference sequence). Written as DNA, the CDR3 is TGTGCCAGCAGCCGCACCGGGACCGCGGACGAGCAGTTCTTC. Its protein product is CASSRTGTADEQFF.

This clonotype occurred a few times. V gene TRBV28 combines with J gene TRBJ1-2, with D possibly matching TRBD1 (5 bases). Trimming removed 5 bases from V and 4 bases from J, with 14 bases in between. The CDR3 is made up of 14 amino acids. CDR1 and CDR2 (germline): MDHEN, SYDVKM. CDR3 in DNA: TGTGCCAGCAGTACCCGTACAGGACTCTATGGCTACACCTTC. This codes for CASSTRTGLYGYTF.

With respect to this clonotype: The junction and the germline gene differ at one end; a read error may be behind it. This chain joins TRBV7-7 and TRBJ1-5; D is undetermined. This CDR3 comprises 13 residues. CDR1 and CDR2 from the germline V gene are SSHAT and FNYEAQ (reference sequence). Here the CDR3 DNA reads TGTGCTAGCAGCTTGAGAAGGGATCAGCCCCAGCATTTT. Its protein product is CASSLRRDQPQHF.

The CDR3 bases are TGTGCCAGCAGCTTAGCACTGGGGATAGGGTATGGCTACACCTTC. It translates to CASSLALGIGYGYTF. The V gene is TRBV7-9, the J gene TRBJ1-2; D ambiguous. The germline gives CDR1 SEHNR, CDR2 FQNEAQ (reference sequence). This CDR3 is built from 15 residues. V lost 0 bases to trimming and J lost 5 bases, with 13 bases between them.

In its sample, this clonotype was seen a few times. V and J are TRBV27 and TRBJ1-5; D perhaps matches TRBD1 (6 bases). V dropped 3 bases and J dropped 5 bases, with 11 bases sitting between them. This CDR3 comprises 14 residues. Germline CDR1 MNHEY, CDR2 SMNVEV (reference sequence). The CDR3 loop reads CASSFPGADQPQHF. DNA of the CDR3: TGTGCCAGCAGTTTCCCAGGGGCCGATCAGCCCCAGCATTTT.

The genes are TRBV24-1 and TRBJ2-1; 12 bases align to TRBD2. The CDR3 extends over 15 amino acids. From germline, CDR1 is KGHDR and CDR2 SFDVKD. V gave up 4 bases and J gave up 10 bases; unmatched junction bases: 7. The CDR3 DNA follows: TGTGCCACCAGTGACCCTAGCGGGGGGGCCCAGGAGCAGTTCTTC. Its translation: CATSDPSGGAQEQFF.

The chain employs TRBV12-3 or TRBV12-4 and TRBJ1-3, with a weak D call TRBD1 (6 bases). The CDR3 totals 13 residues. Trimming pared 2 bases from V and 10 bases from J, leaving 12 bases between. The DNA of the CDR3 is TGTGCCAGCAGTTTATTGTCCCAGGGGACCATATATTTT. Translated, it gives CASSLLSQGTIYF.

In this sample, this clonotype turned up a few times. This CDR3 is CASSLAGDMNTEAFF. CDR3 bases: TGCGCCAGCAGCTTGGCTGGAGACATGAACACTGAAGCTTTCTTT. The V gene is TRBV5-1, the J gene TRBJ1-1; D uncertain. The CDR3 is 15 residues long. Germline CDR1 SGHRS, CDR2 YFSETQ. Between the trimmed V and J ends, which lost 0 bases and 0 bases, there was a span of 9 bases.

The chain is built from TRBV6-6 and TRBJ1-1; weak D call: TRBD1 (5 bases). The germline V gene has CDR1 MNHNY and CDR2 SVGAGI (reference sequence). Trimming took off 5 bases at V and 1 base at J, with 11 bases between the two ends. There are 14 residues in the CDR3. The CDR3 here is CASSPPGGNTEAFF. DNA for the CDR3: TGTGCCAGCAGTCCCCCGGGGGGGAACACTGAAGCTTTCTTT.

The chain is built from TRBV5-1 and TRBJ2-3; 13 bases align to TRBD2. The germline CDR1 and CDR2 sequences are SGHRS and YFSETQ. This CDR3 region has 16 residues. Germline trimming cut 0 bases from V and 6 bases from J; bases unmatched to any gene: 4. The CDR3 loop reads CASSLGGTSGADTQYF. In nucleotides, the CDR3 is TGCGCCAGCAGCTTGGGGGGGACTAGCGGGGCGGATACGCAGTATTTT.

The table lists this clonotype with a few counts. The chain recombines TRBV6-6 with TRBJ1-2; D gene unclear. Trimming removed 2 bases from V and 8 bases from J, with 9 bases in between. In germline, CDR1 is MNHNY, CDR2 SVGAGI (reference sequence). CDR3 length: 12 amino acids. The CDR3 sequence is CASSYGPVGYTF. CDR3 in DNA: TGTGCCAGCAGTTACGGCCCGGTGGGCTACACCTTC.

This clonotype occurred a few times. The V gene is TRBV19, the J gene TRBJ1-1; 9 bases fit TRBD1. Trimming took 0 bases from V and 6 from J; bases not matched to a gene: 5. CDR3 size: 15 residues. Germline V CDR1 and CDR2: LNHDA, SQIVND (reference sequence). The CDR3 DNA is TGTGCCAGTAGTATAGAGACAGGGGGTGTCGCTGAAGCTTTCTTT. It is translated as CASSIETGGVAEAFF.

This clonotype has a handful of counts. The V and J genes are TRBV6-5 and TRBJ2-1; TRBD1 is a possible D gene (6 bases). With 3 bases removed from V and 8 bases from J, the gap between germline ends came to 11 bases. Per the germline V gene, CDR1 is MNHEY and CDR2 is SVGAGI. CDR3 length: 13 amino acids. CDR3 protein: CASSYVQGDEQFF. The DNA for the CDR3 is TGTGCCAGCAGTTATGTACAGGGCGATGAGCAGTTCTTC.

The table lists this clonotype with a few counts. The chain joins TRBV18 to TRBJ2-7; TRBD2 is a possible D gene (6 bases). V was trimmed by 0 bases and J by 2 bases, leaving 14 bases between them. The germline V gene has CDR1 KGHSH and CDR2 LQKENI. The CDR3 runs to 16 residues. The CDR3 nucleotides are TGTGCCAGCTCACCACCGTGGAGGGGAGGCCCCTACGAGCAGTACTTC. Its translation: CASSPPWRGGPYEQYF.

The CDR3 DNA is TGCAGTGCTAGTCTGGACAGGGTTGCCTACGAGCAGTACTTC. This gives the protein CSASLDRVAYEQYF. The genes are TRBV20-1 and TRBJ2-7; 8 bases line up with TRBD1. The CDR3 sequence is 14 residues long. Looked up from germline, CDR1 is DFQATT and CDR2 is SNEGSKA (reference sequence). The V gene end was trimmed by 3 bases and the J gene end by 2 bases; junction bases not matched to a gene: 6.

The rearrangement links TRBV19 to TRBJ1-2; 9 positions match TRBD1. This CDR3 has 16 residues. Germline CDR1 reads LNHDA; CDR2 reads SQIVND (reference sequence). Trimming removed 5 bases from V and 6 bases from J; junction bases left unmatched: 13. The CDR3 DNA is TGTGCCAGTAGTCTCGCCCGGGGACAGGGCAAGGATGGCTACACCTTC. Translation: CASSLARGQGKDGYTF.

The chain is built from TRBV28 and TRBJ2-7, with 9 bases matching TRBD1. This CDR3 has 14 residues. Germline CDR1 and CDR2: MDHEN and SYDVKM. The ends lost 7 bases at V and 2 bases at J; junction bases unmatched: 6. CDR3 nucleotides: TGTGCCAGCATCCCCGGGACAGGGCCCTACGAGCAGTACGTC. It specifies CASIPGTGPYEQYV.

The chain is built from TRBV6-5 and TRBJ1-3; no clear D. The CDR3 covers 17 residues. The ends were cut back, 0 bases at V and 2 bases at J, with 14 bases in the middle. Germline assignment: CDR1 MNHEY and CDR2 SVGAGI. CDR3 DNA: TGTGCCAGCAGTTACTCGACGACTTTAGCGACTGGAAACACCATATATTTT. It yields the protein CASSYSTTLATGNTIYF.

This clonotype was counted only a few times. The chain is built from TRBV7-2 and TRBJ1-2; no firm D call. Germline-derived CDR1 and CDR2 are SGHTA and FQGNSA. Deletions cut 1 base from V and 3 bases from J, with 6 bases between. The CDR3 is made up of 13 amino acids. The CDR3 loop is CASSLGRYYGYTF. Written as DNA, the CDR3 is TGTGCCAGCAGCTTAGGCAGATACTATGGCTACACCTTC.

This clonotype was counted between two and nine times. The rearrangement links TRBV20-1 to TRBJ2-3; D is ambiguous. This CDR3 comprises 12 residues. The germline V and J ends were trimmed by 4 bases and 2 bases, with 7 bases remaining between them. The germline CDR1 and CDR2 sequences are DFQATT and SNEGSKA (reference sequence). The CDR3, as DNA: TGCAGTGCTACCCTAAACACAGATACGCAGTATTTT. The encoded protein is CSATLNTDTQYF.

The chain carries TRBV4-3 and TRBJ2-3; no definite D call. With 4 bases removed from V and 4 bases from J, the gap between germline ends came to 15 bases. This CDR3 has 15 residues. CDR1 LGHNA and CDR2 YSLEER come from the germline V gene. CDR3 DNA: TGCGCCAGCAGCCCGCCCCTCGCAACTCCAGATACGCAGTATTTT. Translation: CASSPPLATPDTQYF.

V usage is TRBV28 and J usage is TRBJ1-5, with TRBD1 as a possible D gene (5 bases). V dropped 6 bases and J dropped 0 bases, with 15 bases sitting between them. Germline V gene lookup returns CDR1 MDHEN and CDR2 SYDVKM. This CDR3 is 16 amino acids long. CDR3 in amino acids: CASSPGEGSSNQPQHF. DNA of the CDR3: TGTGCCAGCAGCCCAGGAGAGGGGTCTAGCAATCAGCCCCAGCATTTT.

The V and J genes are TRBV4-3 and TRBJ1-1; D gene ambiguous. Trimming shortened V by 4 bases and J by 1 base, and 10 bases separated the two germline ends. The germline V gene encodes CDR1 LGHNA and CDR2 YSLEER. The CDR3 spans 14 residues. CDR3 protein: CASSLTPTNTEAFF. CDR3 nucleotide sequence: TGCGCCAGCAGCCTGACACCTACGAACACTGAAGCTTTCTTT.